This TCR beta chain was identified in a study of early T cells in non-severe SARS-CoV-2 infection. Study at large: Chains stayed unpaired after sequencing of bulk RNA from unsorted whole blood. Study-wide results and limits: Matches to VDJdb favored anti-spike CD8 responses and missed private and CD4 specificities.

This clonotype was observed a handful of times. Its antigen is unknown. Unique molecular identifiers tagged individual cDNA molecules. A single record per CDR3 protein comes from TCRdb applying MiXCR to the 5' RACE reads. The repertoire holds 60,000 to 90,000 distinct CDR3 sequences, with about 15% as singletons. V lost 6 bases and J 4 bases, leaving 18 bases between the germline ends. This CDR3 is 15 amino acids long. The clonotype originates from an adult who was a healthcare worker with PCR-confirmed SARS-CoV-2 infection or an uninfected control (not recorded which). This chain uses TRBV12-3 or TRBV12-4 with TRBJ2-5, with D perhaps given as TRBD1 or TRBD2 (6 bases each). Material for sequencing was whole blood. CDR3 protein: CASSLGAGGSETQYF. Here the CDR3 DNA reads TGTGCCAGCAGCCTAGGGGCCGGGGGCTCAGAGACCCAGTACTTC.